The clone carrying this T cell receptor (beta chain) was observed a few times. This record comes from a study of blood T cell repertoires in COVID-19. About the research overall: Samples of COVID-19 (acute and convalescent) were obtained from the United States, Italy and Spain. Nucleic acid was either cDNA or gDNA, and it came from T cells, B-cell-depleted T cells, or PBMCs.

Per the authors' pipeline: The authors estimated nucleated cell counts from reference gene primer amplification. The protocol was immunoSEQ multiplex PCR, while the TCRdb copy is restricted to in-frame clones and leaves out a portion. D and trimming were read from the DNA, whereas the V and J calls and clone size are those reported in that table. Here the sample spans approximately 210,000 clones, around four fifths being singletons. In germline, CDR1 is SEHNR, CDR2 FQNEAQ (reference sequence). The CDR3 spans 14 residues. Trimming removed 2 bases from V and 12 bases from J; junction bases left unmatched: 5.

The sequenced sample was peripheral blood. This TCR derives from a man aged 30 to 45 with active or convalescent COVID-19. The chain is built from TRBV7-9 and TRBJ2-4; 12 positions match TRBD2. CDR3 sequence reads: CASSLSLAGGYQYF. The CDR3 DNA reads TGTGCCAGCAGCTTAAGTCTAGCGGGAGGGTATCAGTACTTC.